The 18 T cell receptor beta chains listed next were all sequenced from one sample in a study of long-term antiretroviral therapy in people with HIV. Samples were assayed with immunoSEQ v3.0 at survey level. The data were produced by immunoSEQ multiplex PCR, yet TCRdb's version contains in-frame clones alone and is incomplete. This sample has 15,000 to 20,000 clones, with about 81% found just once. The specimen was unsorted PBMCs, collected 0.9 years after starting antiretroviral therapy. Every receptor here comes from a man aged 18 to 30 with HIV.

J is TRBJ1-1 and V is TRBV6-1; 10 bases line up with TRBD1. The trim removed 5 bases at V and 7 bases at J, leaving 7 bases unmatched. Germline V CDR1 and CDR2: MNHNS, SASEGT. The CDR3 consists of 14 residues. The chain's CDR3 is CASSQIGQGGEAFF. For the CDR3, the DNA is TGTGCCAGCAGTCAAATCGGACAGGGGGGTGAAGCTTTCTTT.

This chain uses TRBV28 with TRBJ1-2; unclear D gene. This CDR3 region has 14 residues. V dropped 4 bases and J dropped 4 bases, with 13 bases sitting between them. Per germline, CDR1 MDHEN and CDR2 SYDVKM. This chain's CDR3 is CASSSLQRFYGYTF. CDR3 in DNA: TGTGCCAGCAGTTCACTACAGCGTTTCTATGGCTACACCTTC.

This rearrangement joins TRBV5-4 to TRBJ2-2; 8 nucleotides match TRBD2. With 3 bases clipped from V and 4 bases from J, the junction kept 2 bases outside the gene matches. CDR3 length: 14 amino acids. Germline CDR1 reads SGHNT; CDR2 reads YYREEE (reference sequence). The CDR3, as DNA: TGTGCCAGCAGCTCCGGGACTAGCACCGGGGAGCTGTTTTTT. Its translation is CASSSGTSTGELFF.

The rearrangement joins TRBV4-1 to TRBJ2-5, with 7 bases fitting TRBD2. The germline V gene encodes CDR1 MGHRA and CDR2 YSYEKL. Trimming took 0 bases from V and 4 from J; bases not matched to a gene: 2. The CDR3 has 14 residues. The CDR3 coding sequence is TGCGCCAGCAGCCAAGATGGGGGGGGAGAGACCCAGTACTTC. Encoded protein: CASSQDGGGETQYF.

The chain recombines TRBV28 with TRBJ1-2, with TRBD1 as a possible D gene (6 bases). CDR1 and CDR2 (germline): MDHEN, SYDVKM. V shed 7 bases and J shed 1 base, with 22 bases lying between them. This CDR3 has 17 residues. The CDR3 DNA is TGTGCCAGCAAGCCTCTACCGGGGGGCCACGTTAACTATGGCTACACCTTC. Translated, it gives CASKPLPGGHVNYGYTF.

The V gene is TRBV18, the J gene TRBJ1-4, with D possibly TRBD1 on 6 matching bases. Trimming stripped 5 bases from V and 7 bases from J, with 11 bases between. There are 13 residues in the CDR3. The germline V gene has CDR1 KGHSH and CDR2 LQKENI. This CDR3 is CASSSGVGEKLFF. The CDR3 bases are TGTGCCAGCTCATCAGGGGTTGGTGAAAAACTGTTTTTT.

The rearrangement joins TRBV29-1 to TRBJ1-1, with D possibly TRBD1 on 6 matching bases. Germline CDR1 is SQVTM and CDR2 is ANQGSEA. Trimming cost V 7 bases and J 11 bases, with 14 bases left between them. The CDR3 is made up of 10 amino acids. The CDR3 nucleotides are TGCAGCGCCATGACAGGTTTGGCTTTCTTT. It is translated as CSAMTGLAFF.

The V gene is TRBV4-2, the J gene TRBJ1-5; D is undetermined. Germline CDR1 and CDR2: LGHNA and YNFKEQ. This CDR3 is built from 15 residues. Trimming removed 0 bases from V and 0 bases from J, with 6 bases in between. The CDR3 bases are TGTGCCAGCAGCCAAGAAGGGAATAGCAATCAGCCCCAGCATTTT. Encoded protein: CASSQEGNSNQPQHF.

CDR3 protein: CASPGRNYGYTF. CDR3 DNA sequence: TGTGCCAGTCCCGGACGGAACTATGGCTACACCTTC. The V and J genes are TRBV2 and TRBJ1-2; D is ambiguous. Trimming cost V 9 bases and J 2 bases, with 10 bases left between them. Germline assignment: CDR1 SNHLY and CDR2 FYNNEI. The CDR3 spans 12 residues.

This clone was seen a handful of times. The chain uses TRBV2 and TRBJ2-7; D not resolved. CDR3 length equals 13 residues. V shed 4 bases and J shed 5 bases, with 12 bases lying between them. Germline V lookup: CDR1 SNHLY, CDR2 FYNNEI. The CDR3 reads CASSVRQGHEQYF. DNA for the CDR3: TGTGCCAGCAGTGTTAGACAAGGCCACGAGCAGTACTTC.

This chain connects TRBV5-5 to TRBJ1-5; the D gene is possibly TRBD1 (6 bases). The V gene's germline CDR1 is SGHKS and CDR2 YYEKEE (reference sequence). The CDR3 is made up of 15 amino acids. Trimming stripped 2 bases from V and 6 bases from J, with 15 bases between. The CDR3 nucleotides are TGTGCCAGCAGCTTCAGGGGTGGCTACAGTCAGCCCCAGCATTTT. This translates into CASSFRGGYSQPQHF.

This clone has just one count. The J gene is TRBJ2-5, the V gene TRBV5-1, with no clear D. The CDR3 is made up of 13 amino acids. Trimming left V 5 bases short and J 1 base short, with 9 bases between. Germline V gene sequence: CDR1 SGHRS, CDR2 YFSETQ. This CDR3 is CASRGTTQETQYF. As DNA, the CDR3 is TGCGCCAGCAGAGGAACGACCCAAGAGACCCAGTACTTC.

This clone was seen a single time. The rearrangement links TRBV10-3 to TRBJ2-2; 7 bases map to TRBD1. CDR1 and CDR2 from the germline V gene are ENHRY and SYGVKD. After removal of 10 bases from V and 0 bases from J, the junction contained 17 bases not matched to a gene. The CDR3 sequence is 18 residues long. This CDR3 is CATGTAKNDLTNTGELFF. The CDR3 coding sequence is TGTGCCACCGGGACAGCCAAAAACGATTTGACGAACACCGGGGAGCTGTTTTTT.

The chain joins TRBV15 to TRBJ1-6; perhaps TRBD1 as D (5 bases). Trimming took 1 base from V and 7 from J, leaving 14 bases between them. The CDR3 totals 16 residues. Germline-derived CDR1 and CDR2 are LNHNV and YYDKDF (reference sequence). CDR3 DNA: TGTGCCACCAGCAGAGGCGGGGGGGGTAGGAATTCACCCCTCCACTTT. This codes for CATSRGGGGRNSPLHF.

V is TRBV5-4 and J is TRBJ1-2; TRBD1 matches 7 bases. Germline assignment: CDR1 SGHNT and CDR2 YYREEE (reference sequence). V shed 4 bases and J 2 bases; nucleotides not matched to a gene: 8. The CDR3 has 15 amino acids. The CDR3 loop reads CASSVTGEWNYGYTF. The CDR3 DNA reads as TGTGCCAGCAGCGTAACAGGGGAATGGAACTATGGCTACACCTTC.

The V gene is TRBV21-1, the J gene TRBJ2-2; the table's D call, TRBD1, was not checked against the DNA. TRBV21-1 is deemed a pseudogene. This CDR3 is 19 amino acids long. CDR3 loop: CASSKEAGAGTGWNGELFF. The CDR3 DNA reads as TGTGCCAGCAGCAAAGAGGCGGGTGCTGGGACAGGGTGGAACGGGGAGCTGTTTTTT.

The V and J genes are TRBV5-1 and TRBJ2-1; tentative D call: TRBD1 (5 bases). V was shortened by 0 bases and J by 8 bases, with 9 bases between the two germline ends. The length of the CDR3 is 13 residues. Germline assignment: CDR1 SGHRS and CDR2 YFSETQ. CDR3 in DNA: TGCGCCAGCAGCTTGGCGATAGGGGATGAGCAGTTCTTC. This sequence encodes CASSLAIGDEQFF.

This chain uses TRBV28 with TRBJ1-1; TRBD1 matches at 9 bases. V gave up 8 bases and J gave up 1 base; unmatched junction bases: 2. The germline V gene has CDR1 MDHEN and CDR2 SYDVKM. The CDR3 totals 13 residues. The CDR3 loop is CASPGQGNTEAFF. CDR3 coding DNA: TGTGCCAGCCCGGGACAGGGGAACACTGAAGCTTTCTTT.